The 27 T cell receptor beta chains presented below share a single source sample, sequenced in a study of blood T cell repertoires in COVID-19. Profiling relied on immunoSEQ multiplex PCR, and the TCRdb table lists in-frame clones only, not all of them. The profile shows some 150,000 clones, 80% to 85% of them singletons. The sample consisted of peripheral blood. The receptors originated from a woman aged 55-70 years with acute or convalescent COVID-19.

This sequence joins TRBV30 and TRBJ1-1, with 7 bases lining up with TRBD1. CDR1 is GTSNPN and CDR2 is SVGIG in the germline V gene (reference sequence). The CDR3 runs to 13 residues. Trimming removed 3 bases from V and 1 base from J; junction bases left unmatched: 2. For the CDR3, the DNA is TGTGCCTGGAGGACAGGGCCGAACACTGAAGCTTTCTTT. As protein: CAWRTGPNTEAFF.

CDR3 sequence reads: CASSLANGVYNEQFF. The DNA for the CDR3 is TGTGCCAGCAGCTTAGCAAACGGGGTCTACAATGAGCAGTTCTTC. The J gene is TRBJ2-1, the V gene TRBV7-9; weak D call: TRBD2 (5 bases). The CDR3 has 15 amino acids. Trimming took 0 bases from V and 3 from J, leaving 9 bases between them. Germline V gene sequence: CDR1 SEHNR, CDR2 FQNEAQ (reference sequence). Supplemented by reference TRBV7-9 and TRBJ2-1, the full variable domain reads DTGVSQNPRHKITKRGQNVTFRCDPISEHNRLYWYRQTLGQGPEFLTYFQNEAQLEKSRLLSDRFSAERPKGSFSTLEIQRTEQGDSAMYLCASSLANGVYNEQFFGPGTRLTVL.

This chain uses TRBV19 with TRBJ1-3, with a tentative D call TRBD1 (5 bases). The CDR3 is 17 amino acids. The germline V and J ends were trimmed by 7 bases and 2 bases, with 21 bases remaining between them. Germline CDR1 is LNHDA and CDR2 is SQIVND (reference sequence). CDR3 nucleotide sequence: TGTGCCAGTAATGTTATCGGACAAAGAGAGACTGGAAACACCATATATTTT. As protein: CASNVIGQRETGNTIYF. The whole variable domain, remainder taken from reference TRBV19 and TRBJ1-3, is DGGITQSPKYLFRKEGQNVTLSCEQNLNHDAMYWYRQDPGQGLRLIYYSQIVNDFQKGDIAEGYSVSREKKESFPLTVTSAQKNPTAFYLCASNVIGQRETGNTIYFGEGSWLTVV.

This chain links TRBV2 with TRBJ2-1, with D uncertain. Germline V CDR1 and CDR2: SNHLY, FYNNEI. This CDR3 region has 15 residues. V lost 5 bases and J lost 2, with 13 bases in between. Here the CDR3 reads CASSPQVDAYNEQFF. The CDR3 DNA follows: TGTGCCAGCAGTCCCCAGGTTGATGCCTACAATGAGCAGTTCTTC. The complete variable domain, with remaining parts taken from reference TRBV2 and TRBJ2-1, reads EPEVTQTPSHQVTQMGQEVILRCVPISNHLYFYWYRQILGQKVEFLVSFYNNEISEKSEIFDDQFSVERPDGSNFTLKIRSTKLEDSAMYFCASSPQVDAYNEQFFGPGTRLTVL.

V is TRBV28 and J is TRBJ2-3; 12 bases agree with TRBD2. This CDR3 region has 15 residues. CDR1 is MDHEN, CDR2 SYDVKM, per germline. The junction had 5 bases not matched to a gene; V was cut back by 6 bases and J by 4 bases. This chain's CDR3 is CASSLLAGGSDTQYF. The DNA for the CDR3 is TGTGCCAGCAGCCTACTAGCGGGAGGTTCAGATACGCAGTATTTT.

V and J are TRBV28 and TRBJ1-5; 7 nucleotides line up with TRBD1. Germline V gene sequence: CDR1 MDHEN, CDR2 SYDVKM. CDR3 length: 13 residues. With V trimmed by 8 bases and J by 7 bases, 8 bases remained unmatched. The CDR3, as DNA: TGTGCCAGCCGACAGGGTAATGGCCAGCCCCAGCATTTT. The encoded protein is CASRQGNGQPQHF. The variable domain in full, completed from reference TRBV28 and TRBJ1-5, reads DVKVTQSSRYLVKRTGEKVFLECVQDMDHENMFWYRQDPGLGLRLIYFSYDVKMKEKGDIPEGYSVSREKKERFSLILESASTNQTSMYLCASRQGNGQPQHFGDGTRLSIL.

The table lists this clone with a count of one. The CDR3 DNA is TGTGCCAGCAGCCCTAATTGGGGAGGTATGGTAGTTCCCCAGCATTTT. Protein sequence: CASSPNWGGMVVPQHF. V and J are TRBV3-1 (or the pseudogene TRBV3-2) and TRBJ1-5; unclear D gene. V was clipped by 4 bases and J by 10 bases, with 23 bases between them. The CDR3 runs 16 residues. Germline CDR1 is LGHDT and CDR2 is YNNKEL (reference sequence).

The V and J genes are TRBV28 and TRBJ2-7, with D perhaps TRBD2 (6 bases). V was shortened by 7 bases and J by 6 bases, with 28 bases between the two germline ends. Germline assignment: CDR1 MDHEN and CDR2 SYDVKM. This CDR3 contains 17 residues. The CDR3 sequence is CASTSTSGVYFSGEQYF. CDR3 DNA sequence: TGTGCCAGCACCAGCACCTCGGGAGTTTACTTCAGTGGCGAGCAGTACTTC. Complete variable domain (other parts from reference TRBV28 and TRBJ2-7): DVKVTQSSRYLVKRTGEKVFLECVQDMDHENMFWYRQDPGLGLRLIYFSYDVKMKEKGDIPEGYSVSREKKERFSLILESASTNQTSMYLCASTSTSGVYFSGEQYFGPGTRLTVT.

This chain uses TRBV28 with TRBJ2-3; 7 bases are a match to TRBD2. The germline CDR1 and CDR2 sequences are MDHEN and SYDVKM. The CDR3 spans 14 residues. The V and J ends lost 4 bases and 6 bases, in that order; junction bases with no gene match: 7. The CDR3: CASSWDGGRDTQYF. CDR3 bases: TGTGCCAGCAGTTGGGACGGGGGGAGGGATACGCAGTATTTT. Full variable domain (outside the CDR3, taken from reference TRBV28 and TRBJ2-3): DVKVTQSSRYLVKRTGEKVFLECVQDMDHENMFWYRQDPGLGLRLIYFSYDVKMKEKGDIPEGYSVSREKKERFSLILESASTNQTSMYLCASSWDGGRDTQYFGPGTRLTVL.

The chain joins TRBV28 to TRBJ2-3, with 10 bases that match TRBD2. This CDR3 contains 19 residues. V shed 6 bases and J 2 bases; nucleotides not matched to a gene: 17. Germline CDR1 reads MDHEN; CDR2 reads SYDVKM. The CDR3 here is CASRFRPWLAGAATDTQYF. DNA for the CDR3: TGTGCCAGCAGATTTAGGCCATGGCTAGCGGGAGCAGCCACAGATACGCAGTATTTT.

V is TRBV4-1 and J is TRBJ2-1, with D possibly TRBD1 on 6 matching bases. Germline V gene data show CDR1 as MGHRA and CDR2 as YSYEKL. This CDR3 has 17 amino acids. Trimming cost V 1 base and J 0 bases, with 13 bases left between them. The CDR3 DNA sequence: TGCGCCAGCAGCCAAGTCGCCACGGGACACTCCTACAATGAGCAGTTCTTC. Translated, it gives CASSQVATGHSYNEQFF.

The genes are TRBV4-2 and TRBJ1-3; D remains ambiguous. The germline V gene has CDR1 LGHNA and CDR2 YNFKEQ. CDR3 size: 16 residues. V lost 1 base and J 1 base, leaving 11 bases between the germline ends. The CDR3 bases are TGTGCCAGCAGCCAAGCTCGGTGGGCTTCTGGAAACACCATATATTTT. Amino acids: CASSQARWASGNTIYF.

V is TRBV5-5 and J is TRBJ1-6; D is uncertain. Germline values: CDR1 SGHKS, CDR2 YYEKEE (reference sequence). This CDR3 has 15 residues. The V end was cut by 1 base, the J end by 4 bases, with 9 bases between. The CDR3 region has the DNA TGTGCCAGCAGCTTGAATCTGCAGTATAATTCACCCCTCCACTTT. This codes for CASSLNLQYNSPLHF.

V usage is TRBV4-2 and J usage is TRBJ2-1; weak D call: TRBD2 (5 bases). Germline values: CDR1 LGHNA, CDR2 YNFKEQ. CDR3 length equals 12 residues. Between the trimmed V and J ends, which lost 0 bases and 10 bases, there was a span of 7 bases. CDR3 loop: CASSQDSGEQFF. The CDR3 nucleotides are TGTGCCAGCAGCCAAGACTCGGGGGAGCAGTTCTTC.

This clone was recorded at least ten times. The genes are TRBV2 and TRBJ2-5, with D possibly TRBD1 on 5 matching bases. The ends were cut back, 6 bases at V and 0 bases at J, with 11 bases in the middle. The CDR3 extends over 14 amino acids. CDR1 is SNHLY, CDR2 FYNNEI, per germline. The CDR3 sequence: CASRPRVYQETQYF. CDR3 coding DNA: TGTGCCAGCAGGCCCAGGGTGTACCAAGAGACCCAGTACTTC. The full variable domain, its missing parts supplied by reference TRBV2 and TRBJ2-5, is EPEVTQTPSHQVTQMGQEVILRCVPISNHLYFYWYRQILGQKVEFLVSFYNNEISEKSEIFDDQFSVERPDGSNFTLKIRSTKLEDSAMYFCASRPRVYQETQYFGPGTRLLVL.

The chain carries TRBV5-4 and TRBJ2-7; D call uncertain. The V and J ends lost 0 bases and 5 bases respectively, with 15 bases between them. CDR3 size: 15 residues. The germline gives CDR1 SGHNT, CDR2 YYREEE (reference sequence). The CDR3: CASSLAGPLGDEQYF. Written as DNA, the CDR3 is TGTGCCAGCAGCTTGGCAGGCCCCCTCGGCGACGAGCAGTACTTC.

V is TRBV4-2 and J is TRBJ2-3; a possible D gene is TRBD2 (7 bases). The V gene's germline CDR1 is LGHNA and CDR2 YNFKEQ. The CDR3 runs to 15 residues. Deletions cut 5 bases from V and 2 bases from J, with 14 bases between. As DNA, the CDR3 is TGTGCCAGCAGCAGGGGGGGGGCGGTCACAGATACGCAGTATTTT. Translation: CASSRGGAVTDTQYF.

This chain connects TRBV3-1 (or the pseudogene TRBV3-2) to TRBJ2-3; 11 bases are a match to TRBD2. J lost 3 bases, V lost 4 bases, and 3 bases had no gene match. The CDR3 totals 15 residues. CDR1 LGHDT and CDR2 YNNKEL come from the germline V gene (reference sequence). CDR3 in DNA: TGTGCCAGCAGCCTAGCGGGAGGGGTAACAGATACGCAGTATTTT. Translation gives CASSLAGGVTDTQYF.

This clone has only one observation. V is TRBV5-1 and J is TRBJ2-7; TRBD1 is a possible D gene (6 bases). The CDR3 totals 15 residues. Germline loops: CDR1 SGHRS, CDR2 YFSETQ. V lost 2 bases and J 0 bases, leaving 12 bases between the germline ends. The CDR3 bases are TGCGCCAGCAGCTTTGACGGGACATCCTCCTACGAGCAGTACTTC. Its translation is CASSFDGTSSYEQYF.

For this clone: The junction and the germline gene differ at one end; a read error may be behind it. The V gene is TRBV28, the J gene TRBJ2-7, with a tentative D call TRBD2 (6 bases). The CDR3 is made up of 15 amino acids. Germline values: CDR1 MDHEN, CDR2 SYDVKM. CDR3 loop: CASNRRGRILRSFSF. The CDR3 coding sequence is TGTGCCAGCAACCGGAGGGGAAGGATTCTACGTTCATTTTCCTTC.

V usage is TRBV2 and J usage is TRBJ1-4, with TRBD1 as a possible D gene (6 bases). There are 14 residues in the CDR3. The germline CDR1 and CDR2 sequences are SNHLY and FYNNEI. V lost 5 bases and J 8 bases, leaving 15 bases between the germline ends. CDR3 in DNA: TGTGCCAGCAGTCAGCAGGGGTTAGAGGAAAAACTGTTTTTT. This translates into CASSQQGLEEKLFF. The whole variable domain, filled in from reference TRBV2 and TRBJ1-4, reads EPEVTQTPSHQVTQMGQEVILRCVPISNHLYFYWYRQILGQKVEFLVSFYNNEISEKSEIFDDQFSVERPDGSNFTLKIRSTKLEDSAMYFCASSQQGLEEKLFFGSGTQLSVL.

This clone appeared once. The chain links TRBV30 to TRBJ1-4, with 9 bases aligning to TRBD1. J lost 7 bases, V lost 0 bases, and 18 bases had no gene match. The CDR3 extends over 19 amino acids. The germline gives CDR1 GTSNPN, CDR2 SVGIG (reference sequence). The CDR3 coding sequence is TGTGCCTGGAGTGTATGGGACCGGGGGCTACAGGGGGCGCGTGAAAAACTGTTTTTT. It yields the protein CAWSVWDRGLQGAREKLFF.

The CDR3 reads CASSILANGRAEQYF. For the CDR3, the DNA is TGTGCCAGTAGTATCCTCGCCAATGGGAGGGCAGAGCAGTACTTC. The chain couples TRBV19 to TRBJ2-7; 7 bases align to TRBD2. This CDR3 is built from 15 residues. The ends lost 3 bases at V and 7 bases at J; junction bases unmatched: 12. CDR1 and CDR2 from the germline V gene are LNHDA and SQIVND (reference sequence).

There are a few counts of this clone. V is TRBV6-5 and J is TRBJ2-7; D might be TRBD1 (6 bases). Germline V gene data show CDR1 as MNHEY and CDR2 as SVGAGI. The CDR3 is 14 residues long. V was trimmed by 3 bases and J by 6 bases, leaving 15 bases between them. CDR3 sequence reads: CASSYSDRFREQYF. CDR3 DNA: TGTGCCAGCAGTTATTCCGACAGGTTCCGCGAGCAGTACTTC.

CDR3 bases: TGTGCCAGCAGTTTGACTAGGACGTACGAGCAGTACTTC. Translation: CASSLTRTYEQYF. This chain uses TRBV28 with TRBJ2-7; tentative D call: TRBD2 (6 bases). The CDR3 length is 13 residues. Trimming stripped 3 bases from V and 4 bases from J, with 10 bases between. The germline V gene has CDR1 MDHEN and CDR2 SYDVKM.

The chain combines TRBV11-2 with TRBJ1-6, with D perhaps matching TRBD1 (5 bases). This CDR3 has 14 amino acids. CDR1 and CDR2 from the germline V gene are SGHAT and FQNNGV. Trimming pared 2 bases from V and 8 bases from J, leaving 10 bases between. CDR3 bases: TGTGCCAGCAGCTTAATAGGGGCGGATTCACCCCTCCACTTT. It specifies CASSLIGADSPLHF.

The rearrangement joins TRBV28 to TRBJ2-1, with a possible D match to TRBD2 (7 bases). The germline V gene has CDR1 MDHEN and CDR2 SYDVKM. V was pared by 5 bases and J by 14 bases, with 19 bases between. The CDR3 is made up of 13 amino acids. DNA for the CDR3: TGTGCCAGCAGTCCCGTCGGGGGGCGCGTGGAGTTCTTC. As protein: CASSPVGGRVEFF.